This section outlines one T cell receptor beta chain sequence together with its context. There are many counts of this clonotype. The antigen it recognizes is unknown. No base qualities exist here, and no much larger clone lies one base off it. Sequences MNHEY (CDR1) and SVGAGI (CDR2) are obtained from the germline V gene. Measured from the cysteine to the phenylalanine, the CDR3 is 14 residues long. The sequence is cut down to CDR3 DNA, 42 bases in frame from base 1. Relative to germline, V is 8 bases shorter and J is 0 bases shorter, with 13 bases between their ends. The data are from a study of T-cell memory formation after mild COVID-19 (dated by TCRdb to about 2021). General notes on the study: TCR sequence clusters from the two donors were found to be largely donor specific. T-cell clones expanding and contracting after mild COVID-19 in two donors were tracked by longitudinal TCRalpha and TCRbeta repertoire sequencing. Two young, previously healthy adult volunteers, one female and one male, were included in the cohort.

Ficoll-Paque density gradient centrifugation was the method used to isolate PBMCs. This sample was sequenced with an Illumina NovaSeq 6000. TCRalpha and TCRbeta cDNA libraries were constructed by 5'RACE with constant-segment primers, with sample barcodes and unique molecular identifiers being introduced. Trizol reagent was used to extract RNA from every sample. The libraries were amplified in two PCR steps, and the second step added a second sample barcode and Illumina TruSeq adapters. Libraries were sequenced on an Illumina NovaSeq with 2 x 150 bp paired-end reads. For the original study's pipeline: Reads were demultiplexed and collapsed into UMI-guided consensus sequences with migec v1.2.7. Using mixcr v2.1.11, UMI consensuses were aligned to TRA and TRB V and J templates and then assembled into clonotypes. Expanded or contracted clonotypes were those called significant by both edgeR and NoisET, with noise models trained on biological replicates. For edgeR calls, the cutoffs were a false discovery rate-adjusted p below 0.01 and a log2 fold-change threshold of 1. As an exploratory analysis of dynamics, max-normalized trajectories of the 1000 most abundant clonotypes were examined with PCA combined with hierarchical clustering. Each responding clone was given a CD4 or CD8 phenotype based on the CD4+ and CD8+ repertoires, which had been sequenced separately. TCRdb redid the processing of the public reads, applying fastp at Q25 and MiXCR, and retained in-frame beta chains. For every CDR3 protein sequence, its rows merge into one entry that carries the most common genes and DNA. What appears here as the V and J calls and clone size reflects TCRdb's work, not the paper's. This sample holds about 360,000 distinct CDR3 sequences; 13% to 15% were observed only once. Jointly, the top ten make up roughly 22% of the sample.

Study-wide conclusions, independent of this receptor: Contracting CD4+ clones were located mainly in the CM and EM memory subsets, whereas CD8+ clones were found to be enriched in EMRA. Some responding clones were detected in pre-infection memory, suggesting pre-existing cross-reactive memory T cells joined the SARS-CoV-2 response. Only a couple of mild cases were covered by the study, and larger cohorts that include severe cases with pre-infection samples were considered necessary. SARS-CoV-2 specificity of the second-wave clones peaking on day 37 was not confirmed. Balanced CD4/CD8 phenotypes were observed for clones contracting from day 15 to 85, whereas a bias towards CD4+ was observed for a second wave of clones expanding from day 15 to 37.

The sequence links TRBV6-5 to TRBJ1-1; a weak D assignment points to TRBD1 (5 bases agree). Material for sequencing was PBMCs or a T cell subset sorted from them (not recorded which). The sequence derives from a man younger than 35 who had mild COVID-19 (a few samples of this study predate the infection). The sample titles of this study are shuffled in the database, so cell type and time point are left out; the donor was told from shared clones. The base sequence is TGTGCCAGCCCCCCCCAGGGCATGAACACTGAAGCTTTCTTT. This encodes CASPPQGMNTEAFF.